The 28 T cell receptor beta chains below were found in one sample sequenced in a study of T cells after yellow fever vaccination. TCRdb re-analysed the 5' RACE reads in MiXCR, keeping a single row per CDR3 protein. The sample lists about 360,000 distinct CDR3 sequences, around 6.5% occurring once. This material consisted of PBMCs, taken 5 days after the yellow fever booster vaccination. Every receptor here comes from a man in his thirties or forties who received the YFV17D yellow fever vaccine.

There are many counts of this clonotype. This chain connects TRBV5-1 to TRBJ2-2; no clear D. This CDR3 region has 13 residues. V lost 4 bases to trimming and J lost 5 bases, with 9 bases between them. Germline V gene lookup returns CDR1 SGHRS and CDR2 YFSETQ. The CDR3 loop reads CASSIDGTGELFF. The CDR3 DNA is TGCGCCAGCAGCATCGACGGGACCGGGGAGCTGTTTTTT.

The chain couples TRBV11-2 to TRBJ2-1, with D tentatively TRBD1 (5 bases). The CDR3 length is 18 residues. V shed 2 bases and J shed 0 bases, with 17 bases lying between them. Germline V gene sequence: CDR1 SGHAT, CDR2 FQNNGV. The CDR3 sequence: CASSLRLGALHSYNEQFF. CDR3 sequence (DNA): TGTGCCAGCAGCTTAAGACTTGGGGCCCTCCACTCCTACAATGAGCAGTTCTTC.

CDR3 coding DNA: TGCGCCAGCAGCCAAGAAAGGCTAGGGGGGCTGGGCTACACCTTC. It codes for CASSQERLGGLGYTF. The chain combines TRBV4-3 with TRBJ1-2; D might be TRBD1 (6 bases). Germline CDR1 LGHNA, CDR2 YSLEER. CDR3 length: 15 amino acids. V lost 0 bases and J 8 bases, leaving 16 bases between the germline ends.

The table lists this clonotype with a few counts. V and J are TRBV7-8 and TRBJ1-1; tentative D call: TRBD1 (5 bases). Germline CDR1 is SGHVS and CDR2 is FQNEAQ. V was trimmed by 5 bases and J by 1 base, leaving 11 bases between them. This CDR3 is built from 14 residues. CDR3 residues: CASSLRVENTEAFF. The DNA of the CDR3 is TGTGCCAGCAGCCTCAGGGTTGAGAACACTGAAGCTTTCTTT.

There are many counts of this clonotype. J is TRBJ2-1 and V is TRBV7-2; TRBD2 agrees at 13 bases. The CDR3 covers 15 residues. The junction had 8 bases not matched to a gene; V was cut back by 6 bases and J by 9 bases. Germline V gene sequence: CDR1 SGHTA, CDR2 FQGNSA. This CDR3 is CASRPGLAGVSEQFF. DNA of the CDR3: TGTGCCAGCAGACCAGGACTAGCGGGAGTCAGTGAGCAGTTCTTC.

This chain links TRBV6-1 with TRBJ2-5, with TRBD2 matching 8 bases. The germline CDR1 and CDR2 sequences are MNHNS and SASEGT. Trimming at V came to 6 bases and at J to 1 base, leaving 7 bases not matched to a gene. The CDR3 is made up of 15 amino acids. The CDR3 nucleotides read TGTGCCAGCAGCCCTGCGGGAGGAGGCCAAGAGACCCAGTACTTC. It is translated as CASSPAGGGQETQYF.

This clonotype occurred many times. This chain's CDR3 is CASSDLFQAGGPVEQFF. CDR3 in DNA: TGTGCCAGCAGCGACTTGTTCCAGGCGGGAGGGCCGGTTGAGCAGTTCTTC. The chain combines TRBV4-2 with TRBJ2-1; 9 bases are shared with TRBD2. The junction had 17 bases not matched to a gene; V was cut back by 5 bases and J by 9 bases. This CDR3 is built from 17 residues. The germline V gene has CDR1 LGHNA and CDR2 YNFKEQ.

This clonotype has a handful of counts. The chain is built from TRBV28 and TRBJ2-6; D is unresolved. CDR3 length: 13 residues. The V and J ends lost 8 bases and 3 bases respectively, with 8 bases between them. Germline V CDR1 and CDR2: MDHEN, SYDVKM. The CDR3 coding sequence is TGTGCCAGCTGGGCAGGTGGGGCCAACGTCCTGACTTTC. This gives the protein CASWAGGANVLTF.

The V gene is TRBV5-4, the J gene TRBJ2-7; 9 bases are a match to TRBD1. The CDR3 is made up of 19 amino acids. J was trimmed by 4 bases and V by 3 bases; bases with no gene match: 20. Germline CDR1 reads SGHNT; CDR2 reads YYREEE (reference sequence). CDR3 in amino acids: CASSSEGTGSFVGGYEQYF. The DNA of the CDR3 is TGTGCCAGCAGCTCGGAAGGGACAGGGTCTTTCGTCGGAGGGTACGAGCAGTACTTC.

Here the CDR3 DNA reads TGTGCCATCAGTGAGAGGGAGAACAATGAGCAGTTCTTC. Translated, it gives CAISERENNEQFF. This chain joins TRBV10-3 and TRBJ2-1; weak D call: TRBD2 (5 bases). The ends were cut back, 2 bases at V and 5 bases at J, with 7 bases in the middle. Germline CDR1 is ENHRY and CDR2 is SYGVKD. The CDR3 runs 13 residues.

The chain has TRBV7-9 and TRBJ2-7; 7 bases line up with TRBD1. The CDR3 contains 12 residues. Germline CDR1 and CDR2: SEHNR and FQNEAQ (reference sequence). J gave up 6 bases and V 5 bases, and 4 bases lay outside the gene matches. The CDR3 sequence is CASSRQGFEQYF. CDR3 sequence (DNA): TGTGCCAGCAGCCGACAGGGCTTCGAGCAGTACTTC.

This clonotype was seen repeatedly, ten times or more. The chain combines TRBV20-1 with TRBJ1-5, with 7 nucleotides matching TRBD1. CDR3 length: 13 residues. V lost 5 bases to trimming and J lost 1 base; unmatched junction nucleotides: 2. Germline loops: CDR1 DFQATT, CDR2 SNEGSKA (reference sequence). The CDR3, as DNA: TGCAGTGCTCACAGGGGCAGCAATCAGCCCCAGCATTTT. Amino acid sequence: CSAHRGSNQPQHF.

This clonotype showed up just a few times. CDR3 loop: CASSPAGDRTYEQYF. CDR3 nucleotides: TGTGCCAGCAGCCCCGCGGGGGACCGAACCTACGAGCAGTACTTC. The chain combines TRBV7-2 with TRBJ2-7; 7 bases map to TRBD2. The germline V gene has CDR1 SGHTA and CDR2 FQGNSA. The CDR3 spans 15 residues. Unmatched junction bases numbered 9, after V lost 5 bases and J lost 2 bases.

The CDR3 nucleotides are TGTGCCAGCAGCCAAGAAAAAAGACCGCTTGGGGGGGAGCTGTTTTTT. It specifies CASSQEKRPLGGELFF. This chain uses TRBV4-2 with TRBJ2-2; D gene uncertain. This CDR3 contains 16 residues. Germline CDR1 is LGHNA and CDR2 is YNFKEQ. V shed 0 bases and J shed 8 bases, with 16 bases lying between them.

Many counts were recorded for this clonotype. The V call is TRBV18, the J call TRBJ2-3; D gene unclear. This CDR3 is built from 12 residues. V was clipped by 3 bases and J by 7 bases, with 8 bases between them. Looked up from germline, CDR1 is KGHSH and CDR2 is LQKENI. CDR3 residues: CASSPMENTQYF. The CDR3 nucleotides read TGTGCCAGCTCACCCATGGAAAATACGCAGTATTTT.

This chain uses TRBV10-3 with TRBJ2-2; D not resolved. CDR3 size: 12 residues. CDR1 ENHRY and CDR2 SYGVKD come from the germline V gene. The V end lost 2 bases, the J end lost 6 bases, and 4 bases lay between the germline ends. The CDR3 nucleotides read TGTGCCATCAGTGAGGGTTCCGGGGAGCTGTTTTTT. It specifies CAISEGSGELFF.

This clonotype has ten or more counts. The V gene is TRBV7-8, the J gene TRBJ1-6; D ambiguous. V dropped 1 base and J dropped 8 bases, with 15 bases sitting between them. CDR3 length: 16 amino acids. Germline CDR1 SGHVS, CDR2 FQNEAQ. The CDR3 sequence: CASSLDGWAVDSPLHF. CDR3 DNA sequence: TGTGCCAGCAGCTTAGACGGGTGGGCGGTGGATTCACCCCTCCACTTT.

This clonotype was observed a handful of times. This chain joins TRBV19 and TRBJ2-1, with D perhaps TRBD2 (7 bases). Trimming removed 7 bases from V and 8 bases from J, with 21 bases in between. Germline CDR1 LNHDA, CDR2 SQIVND (reference sequence). CDR3 size: 15 residues. Written as DNA, the CDR3 is TGTGCCAGTAATAAGGGCGGGGGCGCGAGGTATGAGCAGTTCTTC. It specifies CASNKGGGARYEQFF.

This clonotype showed up many times. The rearrangement uses TRBV7-2 and TRBJ2-7; either TRBD1 or TRBD2 may fit D (5 bases each). The V and J ends lost 11 bases and 2 bases respectively, with 19 bases between them. The germline V gene encodes CDR1 SGHTA and CDR2 FQGNSA. The CDR3 sequence is 14 residues long. CDR3 sequence: CASNVRQGPYEQYF. The CDR3 nucleotides are TGTGCCTCCAATGTTCGGCAGGGACCCTACGAGCAGTACTTC.

The J gene is TRBJ1-6, the V gene TRBV4-3; D might be TRBD1 (5 bases). Germline CDR1 LGHNA, CDR2 YSLEER. Trimming pared 1 base from V and 6 bases from J, leaving 7 bases between. The CDR3 sequence is 14 residues long. The CDR3 DNA reads as TGCGCCAGCAGCCAAGGAGGGGTTAATTCACCCCTCCACTTT. Residues: CASSQGGVNSPLHF.

This clonotype has ten or more counts. The chain employs TRBV18 and TRBJ2-6, with a possible D match to TRBD2 (5 bases). With 0 bases removed from V and 2 bases from J, the gap between germline ends came to 11 bases. This CDR3 is 17 amino acids long. Germline CDR1 KGHSH, CDR2 LQKENI. CDR3 coding DNA: TGTGCCAGCTCACCACCAATCGGGGAAACTGGGGCCAACGTCCTGACTTTC. Translated, it gives CASSPPIGETGANVLTF. The whole variable domain, filled in from reference TRBV18 and TRBJ2-6, reads NAGVMQNPRHLVRRRGQEARLRCSPMKGHSHVYWYRQLPEEGLKFMVYLQKENIIDESGMPKERFSAEFPKEGPSILRIQQVVRGDSAAYFCASSPPIGETGANVLTFGAGSRLTVL.

The V gene is TRBV9, the J gene TRBJ1-5, with TRBD1 identical over 8 bases. There are 15 residues in the CDR3. CDR1 is SGDLS and CDR2 is YYNGEE in the germline V gene. After removal of 0 bases from V and 1 base from J, the junction contained 0 bases not matched to a gene. CDR3 nucleotide sequence: TGTGCCAGCAGCGTAGGGACAGGGAGCAATCAGCCCCAGCATTTT. It encodes CASSVGTGSNQPQHF.

The table lists this clonotype with many counts. The chain is built from TRBV20-1 and TRBJ1-2; the match to TRBD1 covers 8 bases. The CDR3 loop spans 15 amino acids. The germline gives CDR1 DFQATT, CDR2 SNEGSKA (reference sequence). Germline trimming cut 0 bases from V and 8 bases from J; bases unmatched to any gene: 11. The CDR3 DNA follows: TGCAGTGCTAGAGAAACGCGGCAGGGGGCGCGCGGCTACACCTTC. Its translation: CSARETRQGARGYTF.

V gene TRBV7-8 combines with J gene TRBJ2-2; perhaps TRBD2 as D (6 bases). Trimming pared 6 bases from V and 5 bases from J, leaving 16 bases between. Germline assignment: CDR1 SGHVS and CDR2 FQNEAQ. The length of the CDR3 is 15 residues. CDR3 bases: TGTGCCAGCAGACTCGTGACTAGTCAAACCGGGGAGCTGTTTTTT. This encodes CASRLVTSQTGELFF.

This sequence joins TRBV6-1 and TRBJ2-1; D remains ambiguous. The germline CDR1 and CDR2 sequences are MNHNS and SASEGT. V was clipped by 2 bases and J by 11 bases, with 13 bases between them. The CDR3 covers 13 residues. The CDR3 DNA sequence: TGTGCCAGCAGTGAAACTGGTAGTGATAAGCAGTTCTTC. This gives the protein CASSETGSDKQFF.

This clonotype was seen at least ten times. V is TRBV25-1 and J is TRBJ2-1, with TRBD1 as a possible D gene (6 bases). Trimming took 10 bases from V and 0 from J, leaving 19 bases between them. Germline loops: CDR1 MGHDK, CDR2 SYGVNS. The CDR3 runs 16 residues. In DNA, the CDR3 is TGTGCCACCCTCCCCCAACAGGGCGACTCCTACAATGAGCAGTTCTTC. This gives the protein CATLPQQGDSYNEQFF.

This chain uses TRBV14 with TRBJ2-3; D is unclear. The germline CDR1 and CDR2 sequences are SGHDN and FVKESK. The CDR3 loop spans 12 amino acids. V lost 0 bases and J lost 7, with 5 bases in between. CDR3 nucleotide sequence: TGTGCCAGCAGCCAAGAAGGGAATACGCAGTATTTT. This translates into CASSQEGNTQYF.

This clonotype has at least ten counts. The rearrangement uses TRBV12-3 or TRBV12-4 and TRBJ1-4, with a weak D call TRBD1 (5 bases). The CDR3 spans 14 residues. Trimming took 2 bases from V and 8 from J, leaving 12 bases between them. CDR3: CASSLSGGGEKLFF. As DNA, the CDR3 is TGTGCCAGCAGTTTATCGGGGGGTGGCGAAAAACTGTTTTTT.